This T cell receptor beta chain was sequenced during a study of vaccination effects on CD4 cells after COVID-19. General study points: Cross-reaction with common cold coronaviruses was seen in only 1 of 255 vaccine-induced clones from healthy vaccinees.

The authors isolated CD4+ T cells after around 9 days of culture. Participants were given two doses of BNT162b2 or mRNA-1273 vaccine. IL-2 medium took the place of half the medium on both days 3 and 7. A remark on this clone: What it binds is not known.

The CDR3 totals 12 residues. Germline V CDR1 and CDR2: MNHNY, SVGAGI (reference sequence). V lost 6 bases and J lost 9, with 12 bases in between. The data were produced by immunoSEQ multiplex PCR, yet TCRdb's version contains in-frame clones alone and is incomplete. The sample shows approximately 9,300 clones, around 74% of them seen only once. Sample: CD4+ T cells from PBMCs cultured without peptide, taken after COVID-19 vaccination. This clonotype originated in a human donor who received a COVID-19 vaccine. J is TRBJ2-1 and V is TRBV6-6; TRBD1 might be the D (6 bases). The CDR3 here is CASSMTRGEQFF. The CDR3 nucleotides are TGTGCCAGCAGCATGACCAGGGGTGAGCAGTTCTTC.